Listed below are T cell receptor beta chains from one sample, sequenced in a study of cytomegalovirus exposure and HLA in healthy donors. Sequenced by immunoSEQ multiplex PCR; TCRdb stores in-frame clones only, minus some. The sample contains some 150,000 clones, about three fifths of which appear only once. Sequencing was carried out using PBMCs. The receptors derive from an older woman in good health and CMV-seropositive. CDR3s include the opening cysteine and the closing phenylalanine or tryptophan. The D gene is left open where the match is weak. Clone size appears in some rows only: once, few, many, or a class for an expanded clone.

V gene: TRBV28
D gene: NA
CDR3 length: 16
clone size: NA
J gene: TRBJ2-7
CDR3 protein: CASSPPSARGYYEQYF
CDR3 DNA: TGTGCCAGCAGTCCTCCGTCCGCCCGCGGGTACTACGAGCAGTACTTC

V gene: TRBV28
D gene: TRBD1
CDR3 length: 16
clone size: NA
J gene: TRBJ2-5
CDR3 protein: CASSLGTGTIQETQYF
CDR3 DNA: TGTGCCAGCAGTTTGGGGACAGGGACCATACAAGAGACCCAGTACTTC

V gene: TRBV7-2
D gene: NA
CDR3 length: 15
clone size: NA
J gene: TRBJ2-7
CDR3 protein: CASSLVGQGSYEQYF
CDR3 DNA: TGTGCCAGCAGCTTAGTCGGGCAGGGCTCCTACGAGCAGTACTTC

V gene: TRBV7-9
D gene: TRBD1
CDR3 length: 18
clone size: NA
J gene: TRBJ1-5
CDR3 protein: CASSSTGTGDGFNQPQHF
CDR3 DNA: TGTGCCAGCAGCTCGACCGGGACAGGGGACGGATTCAATCAGCCCCAGCATTTT

V gene: TRBV15
D gene: TRBD2
CDR3 length: 16
clone size: NA
J gene: TRBJ2-1
CDR3 protein: CATSRGTSGIYNEQFF
CDR3 DNA: TGTGCCACCAGCAGGGGGACTAGCGGAATATACAATGAGCAGTTCTTC

V gene: TRBV7-9
D gene: NA
CDR3 length: 15
clone size: NA
J gene: TRBJ1-1
CDR3 protein: CASSSKMNYNTEAFF
CDR3 DNA: TGTGCCAGCAGCTCCAAAATGAACTACAACACTGAAGCTTTCTTT

V gene: TRBV2
D gene: TRBD1
CDR3 length: 17
clone size: NA
J gene: TRBJ2-1
CDR3 protein: CASSDPWGQGAYYEQFF
CDR3 DNA: TGTGCCAGCAGTGATCCTTGGGGACAGGGGGCCTACTATGAGCAGTTCTTC

V gene: TRBV19
D gene: TRBD1
CDR3 length: 16
clone size: NA
J gene: TRBJ2-1
CDR3 protein: CASSIDSRGPYNEQFF
CDR3 DNA: TGTGCCAGTAGTATAGATAGCAGGGGGCCCTACAATGAGCAGTTCTTC

V gene: TRBV4-2
D gene: NA
CDR3 length: 15
clone size: NA
J gene: TRBJ2-1
CDR3 protein: CASSQGHSSYNEQFF
CDR3 DNA: TGTGCCAGCAGCCAGGGACACTCCTCCTACAATGAGCAGTTCTTC

V gene: TRBV28
D gene: TRBD1
CDR3 length: 15
clone size: NA
J gene: TRBJ2-7
CDR3 protein: CASSLGGQGRAEQYF
CDR3 DNA: TGTGCCAGCAGTTTAGGGGGACAGGGTAGGGCAGAGCAGTACTTC

V gene: TRBV28
D gene: NA
CDR3 length: 19
clone size: NA
J gene: TRBJ2-7
CDR3 protein: CASSLGPERGGANLYEQYF
CDR3 DNA: TGTGCCAGCAGTTTGGGGCCTGAACGCGGCGGGGCGAATTTATACGAGCAGTACTTC

V gene: TRBV7-8
D gene: NA
CDR3 length: 14
clone size: NA
J gene: TRBJ2-5
CDR3 protein: CASSWTVMGETQYF
CDR3 DNA: TGTGCCAGCAGCTGGACAGTTATGGGAGAGACCCAGTACTTC

V gene: TRBV12-5
D gene: NA
CDR3 length: 16
clone size: NA
J gene: TRBJ2-5
CDR3 protein: CAMKGGTLTRQETQYF
CDR3 DNA: TGTGCTATGAAGGGCGGGACTCTAACGCGACAAGAGACCCAGTACTTC

V gene: TRBV5-1
D gene: NA
CDR3 length: 14
clone size: NA
J gene: TRBJ2-7
CDR3 protein: CASSEAGSSYEQYF
CDR3 DNA: TGCGCCAGCAGCGAGGCGGGGAGCTCCTACGAGCAGTACTTC

V gene: TRBV27
D gene: TRBD2
CDR3 length: 16
clone size: once
J gene: TRBJ2-7
CDR3 protein: CASSEEAGLAIYEQYF
CDR3 DNA: TGTGCCAGCAGTGAGGAGGCGGGACTAGCGATATACGAGCAGTACTTC

V gene: TRBV10-3
D gene: TRBD2
CDR3 length: 15
clone size: NA
J gene: TRBJ2-3
CDR3 protein: CAISVGLPSTDTQYF
CDR3 DNA: TGTGCCATCAGCGTGGGACTACCAAGCACAGATACGCAGTATTTT

V gene: TRBV28
D gene: NA
CDR3 length: 15
clone size: NA
J gene: TRBJ1-3
CDR3 protein: CASSLNSFSGNTIYF
CDR3 DNA: TGTGCCAGCAGTTTAAACAGCTTCTCTGGAAACACCATATATTTT

V gene: TRBV5-4
D gene: TRBD2
CDR3 length: 16
clone size: NA
J gene: TRBJ2-7
CDR3 protein: CASSSVASGSGNEQYF
CDR3 DNA: TGTGCCAGCAGCTCGGTAGCTAGCGGGAGTGGCAACGAGCAGTACTTC

V gene: TRBV7-7
D gene: TRBD1
CDR3 length: 13
clone size: few
J gene: TRBJ2-7
CDR3 protein: CASSIDRDYEQYF
CDR3 DNA: TGTGCCAGCAGCATCGACAGGGACTACGAGCAGTACTTC

V gene: TRBV28
D gene: TRBD1
CDR3 length: 16
clone size: NA
J gene: TRBJ1-3
CDR3 protein: CASSRPGQGLMDTIYF
CDR3 DNA: TGTGCCAGCAGCCGCCCCGGACAGGGGCTGATGGACACCATATATTTT

V gene: TRBV4-2
D gene: NA
CDR3 length: 15
clone size: NA
J gene: TRBJ2-7
CDR3 protein: CASSLSWQRNHEQYF
CDR3 DNA: TGTGCCAGCAGCTTATCGTGGCAACGCAACCACGAGCAGTACTTC

V gene: TRBV28
D gene: TRBD2
CDR3 length: 14
clone size: NA
J gene: TRBJ2-7
CDR3 protein: CASRFSGREYEQYF
CDR3 DNA: TGTGCCAGCAGATTTAGCGGGAGGGAATACGAGCAGTACTTC

V gene: TRBV4-2
D gene: TRBD1
CDR3 length: 17
clone size: NA
J gene: TRBJ1-2
CDR3 protein: CASSQPGQQRENYGYTF
CDR3 DNA: TGTGCCAGCAGCCAACCGGGACAGCAAAGGGAAAACTATGGCTACACCTTC

V gene: TRBV5-6
D gene: TRBD1
CDR3 length: 13
clone size: NA
J gene: TRBJ2-4
CDR3 protein: CASSWTGENIQYF
CDR3 DNA: TGTGCCAGCAGCTGGACAGGGGAAAACATTCAGTACTTC

V gene: TRBV28
D gene: TRBD1
CDR3 length: 15
clone size: NA
J gene: TRBJ2-7
CDR3 protein: CASSPPTGLSYEQYF
CDR3 DNA: TGTGCCAGCAGTCCCCCGACAGGGCTCTCCTACGAGCAGTACTTC

V gene: TRBV10-3
D gene: TRBD2
CDR3 length: 18
clone size: NA
J gene: TRBJ2-5
CDR3 protein: CATSTDGTSGRWQETQYF
CDR3 DNA: TGTGCCACCAGTACCGATGGGACTAGCGGGAGATGGCAAGAGACCCAGTACTTC

V gene: TRBV7-3
D gene: TRBD1
CDR3 length: 15
clone size: NA
J gene: TRBJ2-1
CDR3 protein: CASSLLALQGNEQFF
CDR3 DNA: TGTGCCAGCAGCTTACTAGCTCTACAGGGGAATGAGCAGTTCTTC

V gene: TRBV6-4
D gene: NA
CDR3 length: 13
clone size: once
J gene: TRBJ2-5
CDR3 protein: CASSDVRQETQYF
CDR3 DNA: TGTGCCAGCAGTGACGTACGGCAAGAGACCCAGTACTTC

V gene: TRBV6-6
D gene: NA
CDR3 length: 14
clone size: NA
J gene: TRBJ1-2
CDR3 protein: CASRSHDRVVGYTF
CDR3 DNA: TGTGCCAGCAGGTCCCATGACAGAGTAGTTGGCTACACCTTC

V gene: TRBV5-1
D gene: TRBD2
CDR3 length: 16
clone size: NA
J gene: TRBJ2-7
CDR3 protein: CASSLVPSGRTYEQYF
CDR3 DNA: TGCGCCAGCAGCTTGGTCCCTAGCGGGAGGACCTACGAGCAGTACTTC

V gene: TRBV6-1
D gene: NA
CDR3 length: 13
clone size: NA
J gene: TRBJ2-2
CDR3 protein: CASRLVGTGELFF
CDR3 DNA: TGTGCCAGCCGACTAGTGGGCACCGGGGAGCTGTTTTTT

V gene: TRBV7-9
D gene: TRBD1
CDR3 length: 14
clone size: few
J gene: TRBJ2-3
CDR3 protein: CASSSDRGTDTQYF
CDR3 DNA: TGTGCCAGCAGCTCCGACAGGGGCACAGATACGCAGTATTTT

V gene: TRBV4-2
D gene: NA
CDR3 length: 14
clone size: NA
J gene: TRBJ1-5
CDR3 protein: CASSQEALNQPQHF
CDR3 DNA: TGTGCCAGCAGCCAAGAAGCCCTCAATCAGCCCCAGCATTTT

V gene: TRBV6-5
D gene: NA
CDR3 length: 15
clone size: NA
J gene: TRBJ2-3
CDR3 protein: CASSLSGGSADTQYF
CDR3 DNA: TGTGCCAGTTCCCTTAGCGGTGGCAGCGCAGATACGCAGTATTTT

V gene: TRBV28
D gene: TRBD1
CDR3 length: 13
clone size: NA
J gene: TRBJ1-2
CDR3 protein: CASSSGQGYGYTF
CDR3 DNA: TGTGCCAGCAGTTCGGGACAGGGATATGGCTACACCTTC

V gene: TRBV19
D gene: NA
CDR3 length: 14
clone size: NA
J gene: TRBJ2-7
CDR3 protein: CASSRALSSYEQYF
CDR3 DNA: TGTGCCAGTAGTAGAGCACTAAGCTCCTACGAGCAGTACTTC

V gene: TRBV29-1
D gene: TRBD2
CDR3 length: 15
clone size: NA
J gene: TRBJ2-3
CDR3 protein: CSVVRGSGNTDTQYF
CDR3 DNA: TGCAGCGTTGTAAGGGGAAGCGGGAACACAGATACGCAGTATTTT

V gene: TRBV5-1
D gene: TRBD1
CDR3 length: 15
clone size: NA
J gene: TRBJ1-1
CDR3 protein: CASRPEGAVGTEAFF
CDR3 DNA: TGCGCCAGCAGGCCTGAGGGGGCGGTCGGCACTGAAGCTTTCTTT

V gene: TRBV7-9
D gene: NA
CDR3 length: 12
clone size: NA
J gene: TRBJ2-5
CDR3 protein: CASSLLEETQYF
CDR3 DNA: TGTGCCAGCAGCTTGCTAGAGGAGACCCAGTACTTC

V gene: TRBV7-2
D gene: TRBD2
CDR3 length: 16
clone size: NA
J gene: TRBJ2-1
CDR3 protein: CASSPQHLLAGGAEFF
CDR3 DNA: TGTGCCAGCAGCCCCCAACACTTACTAGCGGGAGGGGCGGAGTTCTTC

V gene: TRBV19
D gene: NA
CDR3 length: 12
clone size: NA
J gene: TRBJ1-2
CDR3 protein: CASTPDSYGYTF
CDR3 DNA: TGTGCCAGTACCCCGGACTCTTATGGCTACACCTTC

V gene: TRBV29-1
D gene: TRBD1
CDR3 length: 14
clone size: once
J gene: TRBJ2-3
CDR3 protein: CSVAAGGVTDTQYF
CDR3 DNA: TGCAGCGTTGCCGCAGGGGGAGTCACAGATACGCAGTATTTT

V gene: TRBV15
D gene: TRBD2
CDR3 length: 16
clone size: NA
J gene: TRBJ2-5
CDR3 protein: CATSSRTSGRGETQYF
CDR3 DNA: TGTGCCACCAGCAGTCGGACTAGCGGGAGAGGAGAGACCCAGTACTTC

V gene: TRBV4-1
D gene: TRBD2
CDR3 length: 16
clone size: NA
J gene: TRBJ2-1
CDR3 protein: CASSEPGLAAYNEQFF
CDR3 DNA: TGCGCCAGCAGCGAGCCGGGACTAGCGGCATACAATGAGCAGTTCTTC

V gene: TRBV10-3
D gene: NA
CDR3 length: 12
clone size: NA
J gene: TRBJ1-5
CDR3 protein: CAISEPHQPQHF
CDR3 DNA: TGTGCCATCAGTGAGCCTCATCAGCCCCAGCATTTT

V gene: TRBV7-2
D gene: TRBD2
CDR3 length: 17
clone size: NA
J gene: TRBJ2-1
CDR3 protein: CASSLRALAGSYNEQFF
CDR3 DNA: TGTGCCAGCAGCTTAAGGGCTTTAGCGGGCTCCTACAATGAGCAGTTCTTC

V gene: TRBV11-2
D gene: TRBD2
CDR3 length: 20
clone size: NA
J gene: TRBJ2-1
CDR3 protein: CASSLEDWGLAGGPYDEQFF
CDR3 DNA: TGTGCCAGCAGCTTAGAGGACTGGGGCTTAGCGGGAGGGCCCTATGATGAGCAGTTCTTC

V gene: TRBV5-8
D gene: NA
CDR3 length: 17
clone size: few
J gene: TRBJ2-4
CDR3 protein: CASSRPFTSGTKNIQYF
CDR3 DNA: TGTGCCAGCAGCAGACCCTTTACGAGCGGAACTAAAAACATTCAGTACTTC

V gene: TRBV11-1
D gene: NA
CDR3 length: 13
clone size: NA
J gene: TRBJ1-1
CDR3 protein: CASSWGEGTRAFF
CDR3 DNA: TGTGCCAGCAGCTGGGGTGAGGGGACTAGAGCTTTCTTT